What follows are 7 T cell receptor beta chains derived from one specimen sequenced in a study of blood T cell repertoires in COVID-19. This table comes from immunoSEQ multiplex PCR, and its TCRdb copy is limited to in-frame clones, with some not included. The sample shows under 400,000 clones, about 86% of them seen only once. The sample was PBMCs or T cells enriched from blood (not recorded which). The receptors stem from a middle-aged woman with acute COVID-19.

In its sample, this clone was seen a few times. The chain employs TRBV19 and TRBJ1-5, with TRBD1 matching 7 bases. V was clipped by 6 bases and J by 5 bases; unmatched bases: 4. This CDR3 is 13 amino acids long. Germline CDR1 reads LNHDA; CDR2 reads SQIVND (reference sequence). Here the CDR3 DNA reads TGTGCCAGTAGCCGGGACAGTTATCAGCCCCAGCATTTT. As protein: CASSRDSYQPQHF. Together with reference TRBV19 and TRBJ1-5, the CDR3 gives the full variable domain: DGGITQSPKYLFRKEGQNVTLSCEQNLNHDAMYWYRQDPGQGLRLIYYSQIVNDFQKGDIAEGYSVSREKKESFPLTVTSAQKNPTAFYLCASSRDSYQPQHFGDGTRLSIL.

This chain's CDR3 is CASSETGYSGANVLTF. CDR3 nucleotides: TGTGCCAGCAGTGAAACAGGATACTCTGGGGCCAACGTCCTGACTTTC. V usage is TRBV25-1 and J usage is TRBJ2-6; possible D gene TRBD1, 5 bases. Trimming took 2 bases from V and 0 from J, leaving 8 bases between them. Germline loops: CDR1 MGHDK, CDR2 SYGVNS. The length of the CDR3 is 16 residues.

Many counts were recorded for this clone. The chain employs TRBV19 and TRBJ1-6; tentative D call: TRBD1 (5 bases). From germline, CDR1 is LNHDA and CDR2 SQIVND (reference sequence). With 8 bases removed from V and 6 bases from J, the gap between germline ends came to 11 bases. The CDR3 sequence is 13 residues long. CDR3 nucleotide sequence: TGTGCCAGTGGAGACAGTCCTAATTCACCCCTCCACTTT. Its protein product is CASGDSPNSPLHF.

V is TRBV5-4 and J is TRBJ2-7, with 7 nucleotides matching TRBD1. CDR1 is SGHNT, CDR2 YYREEE, per germline (reference sequence). The CDR3 consists of 14 residues. V lost 4 bases to trimming and J lost 1 base; unmatched junction nucleotides: 5. The CDR3 DNA sequence: TGTGCCAGCAGCCAGGACAGGAGATCCTACGAGCAGTACTTC. Encoded protein: CASSQDRRSYEQYF.

The V call is TRBV4-2, the J call TRBJ1-5; D remains ambiguous. The CDR3 extends over 17 amino acids. Per germline, CDR1 LGHNA and CDR2 YNFKEQ. Trimming took 0 bases from V and 4 from J, leaving 16 bases between them. In DNA form, the CDR3 reads TGTGCCAGCAGCCAAGATCTCTATGGGAGAGCGAATCAGCCCCAGCATTTT. This translates into CASSQDLYGRANQPQHF.

In its sample, this clone was seen once. J is TRBJ2-5 and V is TRBV29-1; unclear D gene. V lost 1 base, J lost 1 base, and 7 bases lay in between. Per the germline V gene, CDR1 is SQVTM and CDR2 is ANQGSEA. The CDR3 is 13 amino acids. The CDR3 is CSVEGPSQETQYF. As DNA, the CDR3 is TGCAGCGTTGAAGGTCCTAGCCAAGAGACCCAGTACTTC.

In this sample, this clone turned up once. The gene calls are TRBV3-1 (or the pseudogene TRBV3-2) and TRBJ2-5, with a possible D match to TRBD2 (7 bases). This CDR3 region has 16 residues. CDR1 LGHDT and CDR2 YNNKEL come from the germline V gene (reference sequence). V gave up 0 bases and J gave up 4 bases, with 15 bases separating them. Written as DNA, the CDR3 is TGTGCCAGCAGCCAAGACCCGTGGGGGGGCGGAGAGACCCAGTACTTC. Translated: CASSQDPWGGGETQYF.